Shown below are 32 T cell receptor beta chains from a single sample sequenced in a study of CXCR3-negative and CXCR3-positive naive CD8 T cells. Antigen specificity for these receptors is unknown. It was by 5' RACE with UMI labels that the TRB cDNA libraries were prepared. TCRdb processed the 5' RACE reads again and assigns one entry to each CDR3 protein, with no DNA. Recorded for this sample: more than 6,500 distinct CDR3 sequences. Regarding the study as a whole: TRB CDR3 hydrophobicity was greater in CXCR3-positive naive cells than in CXCR3-negative naive cells.

The source material was naive CXCR3+ CD8+ T cells from blood. Subset given: CD45RO-CCR7+CD27+CD95- naive CD8+ T cells expressing CXCR3 (TNR3+). Every receptor here comes from a human donor in good health. Some clones in this sample may be carry-over from other donors' samples.

This clonotype is labeled medium-sized based on frequency. This chain joins TRBV2 and TRBJ2-2; TCRdb's assignment of TRBD2 cannot be checked, as there is no DNA. Germline lookup yields CDR1 SNHLY and CDR2 FYNNEI. The length of the CDR3 is 17 residues. CDR3: CASSEGSSGGETGELFF.

Measured by frequency, this clonotype is medium-sized (0.01 to 0.1%). The CDR3: CSVEPGANYGYTF. The chain joins TRBV29-1 to TRBJ1-2; absent DNA, TCRdb's TRBD1 call cannot be checked. The CDR3 length is 13 residues. Germline V gene data show CDR1 as SQVTM and CDR2 as ANQGSEA.

Its frequency marks this clonotype as medium-sized (0.01 to 0.1%). V usage is TRBV29-1 and J usage is TRBJ2-2; TCRdb picks TRBD2, but there is no DNA to check that call. The germline gives CDR1 SQVTM, CDR2 ANQGSEA. CDR3 length: 16 residues. The CDR3 here is CSVLGLAGGNTGELFF.

This clonotype is called medium-sized based on its frequency. This CDR3 reads CASSLAVNQPQHF. The chain is built from TRBV12-3 or TRBV12-4 and TRBJ1-5. The CDR3 extends over 13 amino acids.

The chain links TRBV20-1 to TRBJ2-1; the TCRdb D gene call, TRBD2, has no DNA to confirm it. The CDR3 is made up of 13 amino acids. The germline gives CDR1 DFQATT, CDR2 SNEGSKA (reference sequence). CDR3 sequence reads: CSASMAGLNEQFF.

Its frequency marks this clonotype as medium-sized. CDR3 protein: CASRPHGGPDYEQYF. This chain links TRBV12-3 or TRBV12-4 with TRBJ2-7; TCRdb's D call, TRBD2, is unchecked because there is no DNA. CDR3 length equals 15 residues.

The chain recombines TRBV7-2 with TRBJ2-3; without DNA, the TCRdb call of TRBD2 cannot be checked. CDR1 and CDR2 from the germline V gene are SGHTA and FQGNSA. This CDR3 has 15 residues. The CDR3 protein is CASSGTTSVADTQYF.

This chain connects TRBV10-1 to TRBJ2-1. This CDR3 is built from 14 residues. CDR1 and CDR2 (germline): WNHNN, SYGVQD (reference sequence). The CDR3 sequence is CASSGSGTYNEQFF.

The chain uses TRBV29-1 and TRBJ2-1. Germline V lookup: CDR1 SQVTM, CDR2 ANQGSEA. This CDR3 has 11 residues. The CDR3 sequence: CSVPKGGEQFF.

V is TRBV19 and J is TRBJ1-5; without DNA, the TCRdb call of TRBD1 cannot be checked. Germline lookup yields CDR1 LNHDA and CDR2 SQIVND (reference sequence). CDR3 length equals 14 residues. The CDR3 is CASSTVTGVQPQHF.

This clonotype is labeled medium-sized based on frequency. The genes are TRBV7-6 and TRBJ2-1; TCRdb calls TRBD1, which cannot be checked without DNA. CDR3 length: 14 residues. Germline values: CDR1 SGHVS, CDR2 FNYEAQ. The CDR3 loop is CASSSQPGPNEQFF.

The chain links TRBV29-1 to TRBJ2-2. This CDR3 comprises 11 residues. Germline V CDR1 and CDR2: SQVTM, ANQGSEA. This CDR3 is CSGGSAGELFF.

The chain has TRBV11-2 and TRBJ2-5; the D call from TCRdb, TRBD2, cannot be confirmed without DNA. Germline CDR1 and CDR2: SGHAT and FQNNGV. The CDR3 length is 13 residues. The CDR3 region is CASSLGGGETQYF.

The V call is TRBV7-6, the J call TRBJ2-1; checking the TCRdb D call of TRBD2 is not possible without DNA. This CDR3 spans 18 amino acids. Per the germline V gene, CDR1 is SGHVS and CDR2 is FNYEAQ. This CDR3 is CASSFLSISASSYNEQFF.

The chain is built from TRBV20-1 and TRBJ2-7; TCRdb indicates TRBD1, and absent DNA this call remains unverified. The CDR3 spans 13 residues. Germline V gives CDR1 DFQATT, CDR2 SNEGSKA (reference sequence). The CDR3 loop is CSARKGESYEQYF.

Measured by frequency, this clonotype is medium-sized (0.01 to 0.1%). This chain's CDR3 is CASSLAPLAQDIDEQFF. The gene calls are TRBV7-8 and TRBJ2-1; TCRdb selects TRBD2, and the lack of DNA leaves this call unchecked. Per germline, CDR1 SGHVS and CDR2 FQNEAQ. The CDR3 covers 17 residues.

V and J are TRBV5-1 and TRBJ1-2; TCRdb indicates TRBD1, and absent DNA this call remains unverified. The CDR3 contains 12 residues. Germline CDR1 is SGHRS and CDR2 is YFSETQ. The CDR3 region is CASSLGTTGYTF.

The chain has TRBV15 and TRBJ2-2; without DNA, the TCRdb call of TRBD2 cannot be checked. The CDR3 contains 17 residues. The germline CDR1 and CDR2 sequences are LNHNV and YYDKDF (reference sequence). The CDR3 sequence: CATSRDQLAGLTGELFF.

This clonotype counts as medium-sized by frequency. This sequence joins TRBV5-1 and TRBJ2-7; checking the TCRdb D call of TRBD1 is not possible without DNA. The CDR3 consists of 14 residues. Germline CDR1 and CDR2: SGHRS and YFSETQ. The CDR3 spells CASSLAQDAYEQYF. Drawing the rest from reference TRBV5-1 and TRBJ2-7, the complete variable domain is KAGVTQTPRYLIKTRGQQVTLSCSPISGHRSVSWYQQTPGQGLQFLFEYFSETQRNKGNFPGRFSGRQFSNSRSEMNVSTLELGDSALYLCASSLAQDAYEQYFGPGTRLTVT.

Its frequency marks this clonotype as medium-sized. The V and J genes are TRBV29-1 and TRBJ2-7; TCRdb designates TRBD1, a call that cannot be tested without DNA. Germline assignment: CDR1 SQVTM and CDR2 ANQGSEA. CDR3 length: 12 amino acids. The CDR3 region is CSVELGGHEQYF.

This clonotype is medium-sized by frequency. The chain uses TRBV10-2 and TRBJ2-1; TCRdb calls TRBD2, which cannot be checked without DNA. The germline V gene has CDR1 WSHSY and CDR2 SAAADI. The CDR3 runs 15 residues. CDR3 loop: CASSEFLAGGNEQFF.

Measured by frequency, this clonotype is medium-sized. The rearrangement links TRBV29-1 to TRBJ1-5; TCRdb reports TRBD1, a call that lacks DNA to check it against. Germline assignment: CDR1 SQVTM and CDR2 ANQGSEA. CDR3 length: 15 residues. Here the CDR3 reads CSVFFRTGKVQPQHF.

This sequence joins TRBV10-2 and TRBJ2-7; TCRdb reports TRBD2, a call that lacks DNA to check it against. CDR3 length: 15 residues. The germline CDR1 and CDR2 sequences are WSHSY and SAAADI. CDR3 amino acids: CASSGLAEYSYEQYF.

Considering frequency, this clonotype is medium-sized. CDR3 region: CSVDRNPGQGSEQYF. The rearrangement joins TRBV29-1 to TRBJ2-7; the TCRdb call, TRBD1, lacks DNA for checking. The germline V gene has CDR1 SQVTM and CDR2 ANQGSEA. The CDR3 totals 15 residues.

CDR3 region: CAISESTLVPVTDTQYF. This chain uses TRBV10-3 with TRBJ2-3; there is no DNA to check the TCRdb D call of TRBD2. Per germline, CDR1 ENHRY and CDR2 SYGVKD. The CDR3 has 17 amino acids.

The CDR3 protein is CSVEVRGWAFF. The chain recombines TRBV29-1 with TRBJ1-1; TCRdb's D gene call, TRBD1, goes unchecked for lack of DNA. The length of the CDR3 is 11 residues. In germline, CDR1 is SQVTM, CDR2 ANQGSEA.

Frequency places this clonotype as medium-sized (0.01 to 0.1%). The CDR3 loop reads CASSQVPGTSGNSYEQYF. V usage is TRBV3-1 and J usage is TRBJ2-7; as DNA is missing, the TRBD2 call by TCRdb cannot be tested. This CDR3 contains 18 residues. Germline V CDR1 and CDR2: LGHDT, YNNKEL (reference sequence).

Frequency places this clonotype as medium-sized. The chain couples TRBV7-7 to TRBJ2-2. Per the germline V gene, CDR1 is SSHAT and CDR2 is FNYEAQ (reference sequence). The CDR3 spans 12 residues. The CDR3 is CASRDLTGELFF.

This clonotype is labeled medium-sized based on frequency. This chain uses TRBV20-1 with TRBJ2-2; the TRBD1 assignment by TCRdb is unverifiable without DNA. The CDR3 loop spans 13 amino acids. Germline V gives CDR1 DFQATT, CDR2 SNEGSKA (reference sequence). CDR3 region: CSATPDHTGELFF.

The chain is built from TRBV29-1 and TRBJ2-5; there is no DNA to check the TCRdb D call of TRBD1. The CDR3 spans 14 residues. Germline values: CDR1 SQVTM, CDR2 ANQGSEA. This chain's CDR3 is CSVQWTDRRETQYF.

The chain is built from TRBV29-1 and TRBJ2-1; TCRdb's D call of TRBD2 is untestable without DNA. Per germline, CDR1 SQVTM and CDR2 ANQGSEA. The CDR3 runs 17 residues. The CDR3 loop is CSVGGSGTGSFYNEQFF.

The J gene is TRBJ2-5, the V gene TRBV5-4; TCRdb's D gene call, TRBD2, goes unchecked for lack of DNA. The CDR3 contains 16 residues. The germline gives CDR1 SGHNT, CDR2 YYREEE (reference sequence). CDR3 sequence: CASTGGGTEVAGTQYF.